This T cell receptor (beta chain) appears in the sequencing data of a study of OX40 agonist ivuxolimab in advanced cancers. Study as a whole: Under the entry rules, prior anti-PD-1, anti-PD-L1 or anti-CTLA-4 therapy was allowed, and roughly 43% had some.

Germline V gene sequence: CDR1 KGHSH, CDR2 LQKENI. V was clipped by 3 bases and J by 4 bases; unmatched bases: 9. CDR3 length: 16 amino acids. About this clone itself: Antigen: not known.

Findings and caveats of the study: The 0.1-3.0 mg/kg partial responders had among the lowest clonal expansion.

Sequencing used immunoSEQ multiplex PCR; TCRdb keeps in-frame clones, though not all of them. The table records some 60,000 clones, 86% of them present only once. The clonotype originates from an adult with an advanced solid tumor such as melanoma, head and neck, liver or kidney cancer. The chain recombines TRBV18 with TRBJ1-2; 9 nucleotides align to TRBD1. Here the sequenced sample was CD4+ or CD8+ T cells sorted from blood, taken in a trial of the OX40 agonist ivuxolimab. Written as DNA, the CDR3 is TGTGCCAGCTCACCCTCCGGGACAGGGACGTCCTATGGCTACACCTTC. Its translation is CASSPSGTGTSYGYTF.